Sequencing of this T cell receptor (beta chain) was carried out in a study of cytomegalovirus exposure and HLA in healthy donors. Whole-study context: In an earlier analysis, 90 million to 120 million unique TCR beta sequences were found from some 180 million T cells.

On this clone: The antigen remains unidentified. The junction does not match germline at one end; this may be a read error.

The CDR3 consists of 12 residues. Germline V gives CDR1 MDHEN, CDR2 SYDVKM. General observations from the study: A later analysis appeared to link common viral pathogens to several of the most significant clusters.

The PCR had 60 Vbeta and 13 Jbeta primers. This table comes from immunoSEQ multiplex PCR, and its TCRdb copy is limited to in-frame clones, with some not included. The sample comprises about 160,000 clones, roughly three quarters of which are singletons, and 3.5% rests with the top ten. This chain joins TRBV28 and TRBJ1-2; 8 nucleotides line up with TRBD1. This clonotype was obtained from a human donor in good health. Sequences were obtained from PBMCs. The CDR3 nucleotides are TGTGCCAGCACTGTGACAGGGGCTGGCTACCCCTTC. Its translation is CASTVTGAGYPF.